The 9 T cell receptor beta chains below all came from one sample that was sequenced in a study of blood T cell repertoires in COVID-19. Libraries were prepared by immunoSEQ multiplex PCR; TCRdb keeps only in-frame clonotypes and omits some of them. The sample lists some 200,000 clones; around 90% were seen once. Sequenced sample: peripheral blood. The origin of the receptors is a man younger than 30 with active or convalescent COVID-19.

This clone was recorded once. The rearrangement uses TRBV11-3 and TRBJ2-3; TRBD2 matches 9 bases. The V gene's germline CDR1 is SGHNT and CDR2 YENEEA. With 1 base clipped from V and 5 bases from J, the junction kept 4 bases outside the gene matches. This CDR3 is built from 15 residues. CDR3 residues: CASSLGGRAGDTQYF. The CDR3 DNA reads TGTGCCAGCAGCTTAGGCGGGAGGGCGGGAGATACGCAGTATTTT.

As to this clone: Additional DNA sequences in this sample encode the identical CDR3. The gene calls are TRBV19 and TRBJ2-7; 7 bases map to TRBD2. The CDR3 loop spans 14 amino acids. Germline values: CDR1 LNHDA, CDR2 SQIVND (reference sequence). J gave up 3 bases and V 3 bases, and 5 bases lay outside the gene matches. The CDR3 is CASSIRAGDYEQYF. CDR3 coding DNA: TGTGCCAGTAGTATTCGGGCGGGGGACTACGAGCAGTACTTC.

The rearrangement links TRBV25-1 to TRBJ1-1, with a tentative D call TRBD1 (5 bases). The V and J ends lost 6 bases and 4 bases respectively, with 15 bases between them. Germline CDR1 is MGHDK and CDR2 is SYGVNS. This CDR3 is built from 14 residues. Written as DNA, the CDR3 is TGTGCCAGCAGCCCCCAGGGAGGGGCCACTGAAGCTTTCTTT. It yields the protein CASSPQGGATEAFF.

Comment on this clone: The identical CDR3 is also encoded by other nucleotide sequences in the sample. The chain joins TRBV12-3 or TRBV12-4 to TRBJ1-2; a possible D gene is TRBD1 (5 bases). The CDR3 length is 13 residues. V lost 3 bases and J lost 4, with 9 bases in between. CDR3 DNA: TGTGCCAGCAGTTTCGGGGGGACCTATGGCTACACCTTC. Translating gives CASSFGGTYGYTF.

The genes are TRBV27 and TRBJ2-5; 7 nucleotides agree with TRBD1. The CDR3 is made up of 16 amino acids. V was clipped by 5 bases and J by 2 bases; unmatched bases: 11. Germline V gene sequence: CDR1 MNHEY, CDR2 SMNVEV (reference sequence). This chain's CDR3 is CASSPHGTVSQETQYF. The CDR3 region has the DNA TGTGCCAGCAGTCCTCATGGGACAGTCTCTCAAGAGACCCAGTACTTC.

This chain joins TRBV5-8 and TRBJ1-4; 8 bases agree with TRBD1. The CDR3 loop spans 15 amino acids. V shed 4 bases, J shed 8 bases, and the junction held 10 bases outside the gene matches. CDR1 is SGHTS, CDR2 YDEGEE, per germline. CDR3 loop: CASSRGTGVREKLFF. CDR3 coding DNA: TGTGCCAGCAGCCGCGGGACAGGAGTTAGGGAAAAACTGTTTTTT.

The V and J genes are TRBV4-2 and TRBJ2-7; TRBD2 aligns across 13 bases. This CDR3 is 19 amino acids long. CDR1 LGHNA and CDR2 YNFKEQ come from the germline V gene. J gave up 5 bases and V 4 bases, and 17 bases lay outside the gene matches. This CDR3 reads CASSPGRVGPGLAGHEQYF. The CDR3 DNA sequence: TGTGCCAGCAGCCCTGGGCGTGTTGGACCGGGACTAGCGGGACACGAGCAGTACTTC.

The CDR3 DNA reads as TGTGCCAGTACTACGGGAGCCAGCACAGATACGCAGTATTTT. Translation: CASTTGASTDTQYF. The chain uses TRBV19 and TRBJ2-3; perhaps TRBD2 as D (6 bases). The V and J ends lost 7 bases and 0 bases respectively, with 11 bases between them. The length of the CDR3 is 14 residues. The V gene's germline CDR1 is LNHDA and CDR2 SQIVND (reference sequence).

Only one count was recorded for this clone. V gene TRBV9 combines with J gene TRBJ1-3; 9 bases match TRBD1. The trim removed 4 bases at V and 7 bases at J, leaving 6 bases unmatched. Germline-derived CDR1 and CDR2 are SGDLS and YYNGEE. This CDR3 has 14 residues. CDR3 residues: CASSPRTGANTIYF. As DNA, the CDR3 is TGTGCCAGCAGCCCCCGGACAGGGGCCAACACCATATATTTT.